Following are 14 T cell receptor beta chains from one sample sequenced in a study of shared clonotypes between healthy human individuals. TCRdb's copy holds only in-frame clones and misses some; the assay was immunoSEQ multiplex PCR. Altogether millions of clones are present, about 93% being singletons, with the ten largest covering about 1.8%. The naive CD8 fraction comprised CD45RO-negative cells positively selected for CCR7 and excluded terminally differentiated effector memory CD45RA+ cells. Sequenced input: naive CD8+ T cells from PBMCs. The receptor source for this set is a man younger than 30 in good health. Some clones in this sample may be carry-over from other donors' samples.

CDR3 DNA: TGTGCCAGCGGACAGGGGGAACTCTATGGCTACACCTTC. Its translation is CASGQGELYGYTF. The chain recombines TRBV19 with TRBJ1-2, with TRBD1 matching 10 bases. V shed 9 bases and J 4 bases; nucleotides not matched to a gene: 5. The CDR3 has 13 residues. Germline CDR1 LNHDA, CDR2 SQIVND (reference sequence).

The rearrangement links TRBV13 to TRBJ2-5, with 8 positions matching TRBD2. This CDR3 comprises 18 residues. V lost 5 bases to trimming and J lost 3 bases; unmatched junction nucleotides: 17. CDR1 and CDR2 from the germline V gene are PRHDT and FYEKMQ (reference sequence). The CDR3 nucleotides are TGTGCCAGCAGCCGGCTAGCGGGTGCGTCCACGGAGAAAGAGACCCAGTACTTC. It translates to CASSRLAGASTEKETQYF.

This clone was seen once. V usage is TRBV7-9 and J usage is TRBJ2-1; possibly TRBD1 or TRBD2 for D (5 bases each). V was shortened by 5 bases and J by 16 bases, with 27 bases between the two germline ends. Germline values: CDR1 SEHNR, CDR2 FQNEAQ (reference sequence). CDR3 length: 15 residues. The CDR3 DNA reads as TGTGCCAGCAGCCGCGGCTTGGGGGTACCGGCCTCCCTATTCTTC. It is translated as CASSRGLGVPASLFF.

This chain's CDR3 is CASSLESGSGLKTQYF. The CDR3 bases are TGTGCCAGCAGCTTAGAAAGCGGGAGTGGGTTGAAGACCCAGTACTTC. The chain recombines TRBV7-9 with TRBJ2-5, with 8 positions matching TRBD2. The trim removed 1 base at V and 6 bases at J, leaving 10 bases unmatched. The CDR3 has 16 amino acids. The germline gives CDR1 SEHNR, CDR2 FQNEAQ (reference sequence).

About this clone itself: At one of its ends the junction is not consistent with the germline gene, which may arise from a read error. The chain combines TRBV6-6 with TRBJ1-2; D remains unclear. The CDR3 consists of 16 residues. Germline CDR1 and CDR2: MNHNY and SVGAGI (reference sequence). The CDR3 DNA sequence: TGTGCCCGCAGCGACTTTTTATCCATTTTTAACTATGGCTACACCTTC. It yields the protein CARSDFLSIFNYGYTF.

With regard to this clone: The junction departs from germline at one end; a sequencing error may be responsible. The J gene is TRBJ2-3, the V gene TRBV28, with a weak D call TRBD1 (6 bases). The CDR3 sequence is 13 residues long. CDR1 MDHEN and CDR2 SYDVKM come from the germline V gene. The CDR3 nucleotides read TGTGCCAGCAGTCCGAGGAATCCCGGGACAACCAATTTT. Amino acid sequence: CASSPRNPGTTNF.

The V gene is TRBV7-8, the J gene TRBJ1-3; TRBD1 agrees at 7 bases. V dropped 5 bases and J dropped 5; count of bases not matched to a gene: 9. CDR3 length equals 15 residues. CDR1 and CDR2 from the germline V gene are SGHVS and FQNEAQ. DNA of the CDR3: TGTGCCAGCAGCCCCCCGGGACAGAGCCGAAACACCATATATTTT. Encoded protein: CASSPPGQSRNTIYF.

This sequence joins TRBV7-9 and TRBJ2-3; 9 bases agree with TRBD2. CDR1 is SEHNR and CDR2 is FQNEAQ in the germline V gene (reference sequence). This CDR3 comprises 15 residues. Germline trimming cut 5 bases from V and 6 bases from J; bases unmatched to any gene: 9. The CDR3 region has the DNA TGTGCCAGCAGCCCTAGCGGGACGTGGGCCGATACGCAGTATTTT. Protein sequence: CASSPSGTWADTQYF.

V usage is TRBV23-1 and J usage is TRBJ1-5; D is perhaps TRBD1 (5 bases). TRBV23-1 is labeled an ORF, and its function is uncertain. Trimming removed 4 bases at V and 5 bases at J, with 21 bases between. The CDR3 is 17 residues long. For the CDR3, the DNA is TGCGCCAGCAGTCCTTCTGAAGCGGGACGGGGAGATCAGCCCCAGCATTTT. Amino acid sequence: CASSPSEAGRGDQPQHF.

J is TRBJ1-3 and V is TRBV10-3, with D tentatively TRBD1 (5 bases). Germline assignment: CDR1 ENHRY and CDR2 SYGVKD. Trimming removed 0 bases at V and 0 bases at J, with 9 bases between. The CDR3 runs 16 residues. As DNA, the CDR3 is TGTGCCATCAGTGAGTCCTGGGACGACTCTGGAAACACCATATATTTT. It yields the protein CAISESWDDSGNTIYF.

A single count supports this clone. This same CDR3 is encoded by further DNA sequences in the sample. The V gene is TRBV9, the J gene TRBJ2-7; D not certain. V was shortened by 0 bases and J by 2 bases, with 9 bases between the two germline ends. CDR1 and CDR2 from the germline V gene are SGDLS and YYNGEE. This CDR3 is built from 14 residues. CDR3 in DNA: TGTGCCAGCAGCGTAGGAGGCTCCGCCTACGAGCAGTACTTC. Translation gives CASSVGGSAYEQYF.

The V and J genes are TRBV28 and TRBJ2-3; 10 bases line up with TRBD2. CDR3 length: 17 amino acids. V gave up 6 bases and J gave up 5 bases; unmatched junction bases: 14. Germline CDR1 is MDHEN and CDR2 is SYDVKM. CDR3 region: CASSLRTSGLYRDTQYF. CDR3 DNA: TGTGCCAGCAGCCTTCGGACTAGCGGTCTATATAGAGATACGCAGTATTTT. Full variable domain (missing parts from reference TRBV28 and TRBJ2-3): DVKVTQSSRYLVKRTGEKVFLECVQDMDHENMFWYRQDPGLGLRLIYFSYDVKMKEKGDIPEGYSVSREKKERFSLILESASTNQTSMYLCASSLRTSGLYRDTQYFGPGTRLTVL.

DNA for the CDR3: TGTGCCAGTGGGGCCCGGGGCGGGAAATCCTACAATGAGCAGTTCTTC. Amino acid sequence: CASGARGGKSYNEQFF. V is TRBV9 and J is TRBJ2-1, with a possible D match to TRBD2 (6 bases). This CDR3 comprises 16 residues. Trimming removed 8 bases at V and 1 base at J, with 19 bases between. Germline V CDR1 and CDR2: SGDLS, YYNGEE.

The V call is TRBV9, the J call TRBJ2-5, with TRBD1 matching over 8 bases. The germline V gene has CDR1 SGDLS and CDR2 YYNGEE. The CDR3 consists of 15 residues. V shed 0 bases, J shed 5 bases, and the junction held 6 bases outside the gene matches. In DNA, the CDR3 is TGTGCCAGCAGCGTAGGGTGGCAGGGGGCCGAGACCCAGTACTTC. It encodes CASSVGWQGAETQYF.